One sample yielded the 19 T cell receptor beta chains listed below, sequenced in a study of T cell responses to AZD1222 COVID-19 vaccine (dated by TCRdb to the early 2020s). The sample's time point, from its label and the paper: baseline before first vaccination. Library preparation used the immunoSEQ multiplex PCR assay. TCRdb took this table from immuneACCESS and kept in-frame rearrangements with V and J called. Such tables lack part of the clones; where checked against another copy, unresolved V genes explain under half of the gap, and the rest is unexplained. The sample contains roughly 78,000 clones, 70% to 85% of them found a single time. 2.9% of the sample goes to the ten largest clones. This material consisted of peripheral blood, taken on day 0 of AZD1222 vaccination. Receptors were obtained from an adult in good health.

J is TRBJ2-4 and V is TRBV7-9; D gene unclear. The CDR3 sequence is 16 residues long. Trimming cost V 3 bases and J 0 bases, with 12 bases left between them. Germline loops: CDR1 SEHNR, CDR2 FQNEAQ (reference sequence). The CDR3 DNA sequence: TGTGCCAGCAGCTTGGCAGTGGATTTAGCCAAAAACATTCAGTACTTC. This sequence encodes CASSLAVDLAKNIQYF.

The J gene is TRBJ1-1, the V gene TRBV2, with D possibly matching TRBD1 (5 bases). V lost 4 bases to trimming and J lost 5 bases, with 23 bases between them. There are 17 residues in the CDR3. Looked up from germline, CDR1 is SNHLY and CDR2 is FYNNEI. Here the CDR3 reads CASSVGARSGSITEAFF. For the CDR3, the DNA is TGTGCCAGCAGTGTAGGGGCGAGATCCGGTAGTATTACTGAAGCTTTCTTT.

The chain has TRBV19 and TRBJ1-6, with D possibly being TRBD1 (6 bases). The CDR3 is made up of 16 amino acids. Deletions cut 5 bases from V and 5 bases from J, with 16 bases between. CDR1 and CDR2 (germline): LNHDA, SQIVND (reference sequence). The CDR3 coding sequence is TGTGCCAGTAGTTCCCCGTCCGGGACAAATAATTCACCCCTCCACTTT. This codes for CASSSPSGTNNSPLHF.

V is TRBV24-1 and J is TRBJ2-3; 9 bases fit TRBD1. Unmatched junction bases numbered 3, after V lost 2 bases and J lost 4 bases. Germline CDR1 KGHDR, CDR2 SFDVKD. This CDR3 contains 15 residues. The CDR3 DNA reads as TGTGCCACCAGTGATTCTGGACAGGGGCCAGATACGCAGTATTTT. Translated, it gives CATSDSGQGPDTQYF.

The V gene is TRBV18, the J gene TRBJ2-1; D is unclear. CDR1 and CDR2 from the germline V gene are KGHSH and LQKENI. V lost 3 bases and J 10 bases, leaving 10 bases between the germline ends. This CDR3 is 12 amino acids long. CDR3 amino acids: CASSPNSGEQFF. As DNA, the CDR3 is TGTGCCAGCTCACCGAACTCCGGGGAGCAGTTCTTC.

The chain uses TRBV4-2 and TRBJ1-5; D ambiguous. Trimming removed 0 bases from V and 5 bases from J, with 5 bases in between. The CDR3 has 13 amino acids. In germline, CDR1 is LGHNA, CDR2 YNFKEQ. For the CDR3, the DNA is TGTGCCAGCAGCCAAGAGAGGGATCAGCCCCAGCATTTT. Translated, it gives CASSQERDQPQHF.

This chain uses TRBV5-1 with TRBJ2-1, with TRBD2 as a possible D gene (6 bases). Germline V gives CDR1 SGHRS, CDR2 YFSETQ. The CDR3 has 16 amino acids. Trimming stripped 0 bases from V and 4 bases from J, with 14 bases between. In DNA, the CDR3 is TGCGCCAGCAGCTTGGCCGGGCTAGCGACATACAATGAGCAGTTCTTC. Its translation: CASSLAGLATYNEQFF.

This chain links TRBV4-3 with TRBJ2-1, with D maybe TRBD2 (5 bases). CDR1 and CDR2 (germline): LGHNA, YSLEER. CDR3 size: 16 residues. Deletions cut 0 bases from V and 0 bases from J, with 9 bases between. The CDR3 region has the DNA TGCGCCAGCAGCCAAGATGCGGGCCTCTCCTACAATGAGCAGTTCTTC. Protein: CASSQDAGLSYNEQFF.

The chain combines TRBV14 with TRBJ2-7; either TRBD1 or TRBD2 may supply D (5 bases each). This CDR3 contains 15 residues. Germline-derived CDR1 and CDR2 are SGHDN and FVKESK. V lost 4 bases, J lost 4 bases, and 17 bases lay in between. CDR3 nucleotide sequence: TGTGCCAGCAGCCTCCCGGGGCCTAGCATATACGAGCAGTACTTC. Translating it yields CASSLPGPSIYEQYF.

The V gene is TRBV5-4, the J gene TRBJ1-4; TRBD1 matches at 7 bases. Germline trimming cut 4 bases from V and 8 bases from J; bases unmatched to any gene: 8. This CDR3 is built from 14 residues. Germline lookup yields CDR1 SGHNT and CDR2 YYREEE (reference sequence). CDR3: CASSDLGQPEKLFF. CDR3 in DNA: TGTGCCAGCAGCGATTTGGGACAGCCCGAAAAACTGTTTTTT.

This chain uses TRBV7-2 with TRBJ2-1; D perhaps matches TRBD2 (5 bases). The CDR3 spans 14 residues. V lost 5 bases, J lost 3 bases, and 11 bases lay in between. Germline V gene sequence: CDR1 SGHTA, CDR2 FQGNSA. The CDR3 DNA sequence: TGTGCCAGCAGCGGAACCGGGAACTACAATGAGCAGTTCTTC. The encoded protein is CASSGTGNYNEQFF.

The CDR3 coding sequence is TGTGCCAGCAGTAAACTAGGTGAAAAACTGTTTTTT. Protein sequence: CASSKLGEKLFF. The chain employs TRBV12-3 or TRBV12-4 and TRBJ1-4; D gene unclear. This CDR3 contains 12 residues. Trimming stripped 5 bases from V and 7 bases from J, with 8 bases between.

The rearrangement uses TRBV2 and TRBJ2-2; TRBD2 matches at 7 bases. The CDR3 consists of 17 residues. Germline lookup yields CDR1 SNHLY and CDR2 FYNNEI. J lost 4 bases, V lost 6 bases, and 14 bases had no gene match. CDR3: CASRARASGGFTGELFF. The CDR3 nucleotides are TGTGCCAGCAGGGCCCGGGCTAGCGGAGGGTTCACCGGGGAGCTGTTTTTT.

The chain carries TRBV2 and TRBJ2-1; 12 bases map to TRBD2. J lost 6 bases, V lost 3 bases, and 9 bases had no gene match. The CDR3 runs 17 residues. CDR1 is SNHLY and CDR2 is FYNNEI in the germline V gene. As DNA, the CDR3 is TGTGCCAGCAGTGACCCTAGCGGGGGGGCCAATGCCAATGAGCAGTTCTTC. Translated, it gives CASSDPSGGANANEQFF.

This chain links TRBV19 with TRBJ2-4; TRBD1 matches 7 bases. Germline trimming cut 4 bases from V and 0 bases from J; bases unmatched to any gene: 9. Germline V CDR1 and CDR2: LNHDA, SQIVND (reference sequence). This CDR3 is built from 17 residues. The CDR3 sequence: CASSTRPQGIAKNIQYF. Written as DNA, the CDR3 is TGTGCCAGTAGTACCCGCCCACAGGGGATAGCCAAAAACATTCAGTACTTC.

This chain uses TRBV7-9 with TRBJ1-3; D not certain. CDR1 is SEHNR and CDR2 is FQNEAQ in the germline V gene (reference sequence). Deletions cut 6 bases from V and 0 bases from J, with 12 bases between. This CDR3 has 15 residues. The DNA of the CDR3 is TGTGCCAGCAGTCCCCCCGGGGTCTCTGGAAACACCATATATTTT. It yields the protein CASSPPGVSGNTIYF.

This chain uses TRBV18 with TRBJ2-1, with 7 bases that match TRBD2. V gave up 3 bases and J gave up 15 bases; unmatched junction bases: 14. Germline CDR1 reads KGHSH; CDR2 reads LQKENI. This CDR3 has 14 amino acids. In DNA, the CDR3 is TGTGCCAGCTCACCCCCCGGGACTATGGGCCAGGGGTTCTTC. Protein sequence: CASSPPGTMGQGFF.

In its sample, this clone was seen once. The chain carries TRBV7-9 and TRBJ2-3; 11 nucleotides line up with TRBD1. CDR3 length equals 16 residues. The V gene end was trimmed by 5 bases and the J gene end by 5 bases; junction bases not matched to a gene: 9. Germline V gives CDR1 SEHNR, CDR2 FQNEAQ (reference sequence). Here the CDR3 reads CASSHPGQGDGDTQYF. Written as DNA, the CDR3 is TGTGCCAGCAGCCATCCGGGACAGGGGGACGGAGATACGCAGTATTTT.

The rearrangement joins TRBV7-8 to TRBJ1-1; D not resolved. The CDR3 is 12 amino acids. Germline CDR1 reads SGHVS; CDR2 reads FQNEAQ. The V end was cut by 3 bases, the J end by 3 bases, with 5 bases between. Here the CDR3 reads CASSLQDTEAFF. The CDR3 bases are TGTGCCAGCAGCTTGCAGGACACTGAAGCTTTCTTT. The full variable domain, completed using reference TRBV7-8 and TRBJ1-1, is GAGVSQSPRYKVAKRGQDVALRCDPISGHVSLFWYQQALGQGPEFLTYFQNEAQLDKSGLPSDRFFAERPEGSVSTLKIQRTQQEDSAVYLCASSLQDTEAFFGQGTRLTVV.